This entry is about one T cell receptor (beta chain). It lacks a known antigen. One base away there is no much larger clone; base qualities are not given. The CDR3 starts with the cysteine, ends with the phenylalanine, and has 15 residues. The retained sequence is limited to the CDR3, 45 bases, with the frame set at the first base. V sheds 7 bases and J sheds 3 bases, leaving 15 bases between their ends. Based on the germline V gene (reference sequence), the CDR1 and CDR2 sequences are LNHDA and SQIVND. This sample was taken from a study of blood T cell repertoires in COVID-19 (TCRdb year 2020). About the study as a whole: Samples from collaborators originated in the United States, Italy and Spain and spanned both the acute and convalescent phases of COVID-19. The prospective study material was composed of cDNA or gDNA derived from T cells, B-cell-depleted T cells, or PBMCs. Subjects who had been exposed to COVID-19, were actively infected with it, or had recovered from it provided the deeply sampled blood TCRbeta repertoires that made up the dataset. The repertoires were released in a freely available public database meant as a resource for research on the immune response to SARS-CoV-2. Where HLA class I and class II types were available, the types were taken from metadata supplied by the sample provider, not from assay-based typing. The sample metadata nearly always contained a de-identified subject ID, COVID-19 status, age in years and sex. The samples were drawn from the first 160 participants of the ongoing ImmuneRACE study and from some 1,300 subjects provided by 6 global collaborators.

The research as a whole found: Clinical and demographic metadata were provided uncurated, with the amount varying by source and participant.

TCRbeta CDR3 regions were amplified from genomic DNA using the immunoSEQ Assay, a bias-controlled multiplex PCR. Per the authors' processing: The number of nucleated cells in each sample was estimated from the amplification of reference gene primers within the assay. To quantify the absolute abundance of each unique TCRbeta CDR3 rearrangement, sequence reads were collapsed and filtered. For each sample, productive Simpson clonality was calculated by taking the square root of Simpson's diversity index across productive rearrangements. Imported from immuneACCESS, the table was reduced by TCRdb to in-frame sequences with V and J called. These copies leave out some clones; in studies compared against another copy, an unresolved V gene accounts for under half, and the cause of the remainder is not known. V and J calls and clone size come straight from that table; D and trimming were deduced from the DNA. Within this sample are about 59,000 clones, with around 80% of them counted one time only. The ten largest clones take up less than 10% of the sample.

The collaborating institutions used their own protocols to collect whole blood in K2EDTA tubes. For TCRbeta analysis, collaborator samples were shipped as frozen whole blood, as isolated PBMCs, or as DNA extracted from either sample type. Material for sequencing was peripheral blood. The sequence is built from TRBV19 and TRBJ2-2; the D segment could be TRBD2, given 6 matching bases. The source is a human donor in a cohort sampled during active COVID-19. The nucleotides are TGTGCCAGTACCCTGCGGGAATATTACACCGGGGAGCTGTTTTTT. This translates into CASTLREYYTGELFF.